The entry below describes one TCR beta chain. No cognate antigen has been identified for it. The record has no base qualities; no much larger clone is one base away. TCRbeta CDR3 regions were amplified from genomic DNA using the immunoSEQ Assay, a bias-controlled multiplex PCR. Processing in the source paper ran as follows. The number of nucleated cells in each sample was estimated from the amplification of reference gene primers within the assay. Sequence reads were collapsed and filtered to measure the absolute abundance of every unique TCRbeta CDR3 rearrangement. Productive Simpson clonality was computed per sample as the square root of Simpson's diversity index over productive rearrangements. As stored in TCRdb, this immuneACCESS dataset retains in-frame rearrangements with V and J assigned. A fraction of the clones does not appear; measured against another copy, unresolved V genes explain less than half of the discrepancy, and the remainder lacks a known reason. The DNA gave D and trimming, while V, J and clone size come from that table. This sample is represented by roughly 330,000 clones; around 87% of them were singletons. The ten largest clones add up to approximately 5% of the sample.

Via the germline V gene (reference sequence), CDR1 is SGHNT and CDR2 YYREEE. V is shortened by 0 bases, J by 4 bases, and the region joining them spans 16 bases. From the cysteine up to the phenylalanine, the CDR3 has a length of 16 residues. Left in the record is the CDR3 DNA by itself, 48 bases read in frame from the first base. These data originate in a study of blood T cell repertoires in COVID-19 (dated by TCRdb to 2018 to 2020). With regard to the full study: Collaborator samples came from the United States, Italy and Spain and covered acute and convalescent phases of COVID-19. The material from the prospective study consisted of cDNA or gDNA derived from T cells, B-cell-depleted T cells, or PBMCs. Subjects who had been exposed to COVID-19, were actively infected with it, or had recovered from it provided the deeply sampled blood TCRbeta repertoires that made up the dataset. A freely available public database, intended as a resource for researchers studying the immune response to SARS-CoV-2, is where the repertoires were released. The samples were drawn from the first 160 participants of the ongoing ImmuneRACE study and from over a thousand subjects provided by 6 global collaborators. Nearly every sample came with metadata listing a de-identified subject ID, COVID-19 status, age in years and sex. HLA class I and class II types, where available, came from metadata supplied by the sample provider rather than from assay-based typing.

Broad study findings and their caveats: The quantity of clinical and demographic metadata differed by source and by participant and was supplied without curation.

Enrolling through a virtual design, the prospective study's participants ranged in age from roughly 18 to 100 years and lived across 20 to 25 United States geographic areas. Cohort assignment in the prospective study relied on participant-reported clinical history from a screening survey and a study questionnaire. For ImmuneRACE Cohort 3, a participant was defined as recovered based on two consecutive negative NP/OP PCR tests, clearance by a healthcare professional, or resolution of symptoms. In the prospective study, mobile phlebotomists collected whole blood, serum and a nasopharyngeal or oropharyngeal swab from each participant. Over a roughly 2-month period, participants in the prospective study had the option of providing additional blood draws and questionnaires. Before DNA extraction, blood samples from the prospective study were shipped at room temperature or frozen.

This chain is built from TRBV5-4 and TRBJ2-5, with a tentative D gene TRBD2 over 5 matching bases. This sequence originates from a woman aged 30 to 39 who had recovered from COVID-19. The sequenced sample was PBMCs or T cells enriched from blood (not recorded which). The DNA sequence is TGTGCCAGCAGCTTGGGGGCTAGCAGGACCCGAGAGACCCAGTACTTC. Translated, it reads CASSLGASRTRETQYF.